These 18 T cell receptor beta chains originate from one sample sequenced in a study of T cells of healthy individuals. TCRdb passed the 5' RACE reads through MiXCR, listing each CDR3 protein once. The top ten clones hold about 6% of a sample with over 95,000 distinct CDR3 sequences, 17% of them seen once. These receptors originate from a human donor in good health.

This rearrangement joins TRBV29-1 to TRBJ1-2, with D unclear. Looked up from germline, CDR1 is SQVTM and CDR2 is ANQGSEA. V was cut by 4 bases and J by 8 bases, with 11 bases left in between. The CDR3 runs to 11 residues. CDR3 DNA: TGCAGCGTTGGGTCTGTGGGAGGCTACACCTTC. Amino acid sequence: CSVGSVGGYTF. The complete variable domain, with remaining parts taken from reference TRBV29-1 and TRBJ1-2, reads SAVISQKPSRDICQRGTSLTIQCQVDSQVTMMFWYRQQPGQSLTLIATANQGSEATYESGFVIDKFPISRPNLTFSTLTVSNMSPEDSSIYLCSVGSVGGYTFGSGTRLTVV.

The chain couples TRBV12-3 or TRBV12-4 to TRBJ1-4, with D perhaps matching TRBD1 (5 bases). V lost 7 bases and J 4 bases, leaving 16 bases between the germline ends. The CDR3 totals 15 residues. The CDR3 loop is CASKGNRDLNEKLFF. In nucleotides, the CDR3 is TGTGCCAGCAAGGGAAACCGGGACCTTAATGAAAAACTGTTTTTT.

The chain is built from TRBV28 and TRBJ2-1, with TRBD1 matching 9 bases. Germline CDR1 reads MDHEN; CDR2 reads SYDVKM. This CDR3 region has 16 residues. Trimming cost V 5 bases and J 0 bases; bases outside gene matches: 5. The CDR3 loop is CASSLTDRGSYNEQFF. DNA of the CDR3: TGTGCCAGCAGTCTGACGGACAGGGGCTCCTACAATGAGCAGTTCTTC.

V gene TRBV4-2 combines with J gene TRBJ1-2, with a weak D call TRBD1 (5 bases). The CDR3 loop spans 16 amino acids. V was pared by 2 bases and J by 3 bases, with 16 bases between. Per the germline V gene, CDR1 is LGHNA and CDR2 is YNFKEQ. CDR3 region: CASSQNRDSNHYGYTF. The CDR3 DNA reads as TGTGCCAGCAGCCAAAACCGGGACTCCAACCACTATGGCTACACCTTC.

The rearrangement joins TRBV4-1 to TRBJ2-7, with D maybe TRBD2 (6 bases). Germline V CDR1 and CDR2: MGHRA, YSYEKL. V gave up 0 bases and J gave up 5 bases, with 20 bases separating them. This CDR3 is built from 17 residues. CDR3 sequence reads: CASSQERGSGIVHEQYF. The CDR3 nucleotides read TGCGCCAGCAGCCAAGAGCGGGGTTCTGGGATCGTCCACGAGCAGTACTTC.

This clonotype was counted between two and nine times. J is TRBJ2-1 and V is TRBV30; the D is unclear. Germline V gene data show CDR1 as GTSNPN and CDR2 as SVGIG (reference sequence). CDR3 length: 14 amino acids. V lost 0 bases and J 8 bases, leaving 14 bases between the germline ends. The CDR3 protein is CAWSVNPSADEQFF. The DNA of the CDR3 is TGTGCCTGGAGTGTAAACCCCTCGGCGGATGAGCAGTTCTTC.

This clonotype was seen a handful of times. The rearrangement uses TRBV19 and TRBJ2-4, with TRBD2 matching 9 bases. The CDR3 extends over 17 amino acids. CDR1 is LNHDA and CDR2 is SQIVND in the germline V gene (reference sequence). V shed 3 bases and J 0 bases; nucleotides not matched to a gene: 6. CDR3 sequence: CASSMDVAGVAKNIQYF. DNA for the CDR3: TGTGCCAGTAGTATGGATGTAGCGGGGGTAGCCAAAAACATTCAGTACTTC. Looking up the rest from reference TRBV19 and TRBJ2-4 gives the full variable domain: DGGITQSPKYLFRKEGQNVTLSCEQNLNHDAMYWYRQDPGQGLRLIYYSQIVNDFQKGDIAEGYSVSREKKESFPLTVTSAQKNPTAFYLCASSMDVAGVAKNIQYFGAGTRLSVL.

This sequence joins TRBV12-3 or TRBV12-4 and TRBJ2-1; 10 bases are a match to TRBD2. The CDR3 has 14 amino acids. J lost 8 bases, V lost 2 bases, and 3 bases had no gene match. The CDR3 loop is CASSLSSGRYEQFF. DNA for the CDR3: TGTGCCAGCAGTTTATCTAGCGGGAGATATGAGCAGTTCTTC.

The chain joins TRBV18 to TRBJ2-3; D gene ambiguous. Trimming took 0 bases from V and 3 from J, leaving 13 bases between them. CDR3 length: 16 amino acids. CDR1 is KGHSH and CDR2 is LQKENI in the germline V gene. The chain's CDR3 is CASSPPGPVGTDTQYF. The CDR3 DNA reads as TGTGCCAGCTCACCACCGGGTCCGGTGGGGACAGATACGCAGTATTTT. The complete variable domain, with remaining parts taken from reference TRBV18 and TRBJ2-3, reads NAGVMQNPRHLVRRRGQEARLRCSPMKGHSHVYWYRQLPEEGLKFMVYLQKENIIDESGMPKERFSAEFPKEGPSILRIQQVVRGDSAAYFCASSPPGPVGTDTQYFGPGTRLTVL.

The table lists this clonotype with many counts. The gene calls are TRBV29-1 and TRBJ1-1; 8 bases agree with TRBD1. Looked up from germline, CDR1 is SQVTM and CDR2 is ANQGSEA. The V and J ends lost 4 bases and 1 base, in that order; junction bases with no gene match: 5. This CDR3 has 14 amino acids. The CDR3 bases are TGCAGCGTTGTGCAGGGGGCTCAGAACACTGAAGCTTTCTTT. Translated, it gives CSVVQGAQNTEAFF.

This clonotype has just a few counts. The CDR3 spells CASSILAEGETQYF. Written as DNA, the CDR3 is TGTGCCAGCAGTATCCTAGCGGAGGGTGAGACCCAGTACTTC. This chain links TRBV27 with TRBJ2-5, with TRBD2 identical over 7 bases. Trimming cost V 5 bases and J 5 bases; bases outside gene matches: 8. CDR1 is MNHEY and CDR2 is SMNVEV in the germline V gene (reference sequence). The CDR3 length is 14 residues.

In its sample, this clonotype was seen many times. This rearrangement joins TRBV4-2 to TRBJ1-5, with D perhaps TRBD1 (5 bases). CDR3 length equals 15 residues. Germline V gene lookup returns CDR1 LGHNA and CDR2 YNFKEQ. V gave up 1 base and J gave up 3 bases, with 10 bases separating them. Written as DNA, the CDR3 is TGTGCCAGCAGCCAAGCTTACGGGGCCAATCAGCCCCAGCATTTT. Its protein product is CASSQAYGANQPQHF.

This chain connects TRBV20-1 to TRBJ1-2, with a possible D match to TRBD1 (6 bases). Germline values: CDR1 DFQATT, CDR2 SNEGSKA (reference sequence). The CDR3 totals 10 residues. The CDR3 nucleotides are TGCAATTTCGACAGGAATGGCTACACCTTC. It is translated as CNFDRNGYTF.

The chain is built from TRBV20-1 and TRBJ2-2, with TRBD1 matching 9 bases. The junction had 7 bases not matched to a gene; V was cut back by 0 bases and J by 5 bases. CDR1 DFQATT and CDR2 SNEGSKA come from the germline V gene (reference sequence). This CDR3 is built from 16 residues. Written as DNA, the CDR3 is TGCAGTGCTAGAGACAACAGGGGGCGTAATACCGGGGAGCTGTTTTTT. Encoded protein: CSARDNRGRNTGELFF.

This CDR3 reads CATSANTGQPQHF. For the CDR3, the DNA is TGTGCCACCAGTGCTAACACAGGTCAGCCCCAGCATTTT. The V gene is TRBV24-1, the J gene TRBJ1-5, with TRBD1 as a possible D gene (5 bases). The ends were cut back, 5 bases at V and 6 bases at J, with 10 bases in the middle. From germline, CDR1 is KGHDR and CDR2 SFDVKD. The CDR3 extends over 13 amino acids.

This clonotype was picked up a small number of times. The CDR3 DNA follows: TGTGCCACCAGCAGAGGGGGAGCGGGACTCACAGATACGCAGTATTTT. Encoded protein: CATSRGGAGLTDTQYF. The chain is built from TRBV15 and TRBJ2-3; TRBD2 agrees at 7 bases. With V trimmed by 1 base and J by 2 bases, 6 bases remained unmatched. Per germline, CDR1 LNHNV and CDR2 YYDKDF (reference sequence). This CDR3 comprises 16 residues. The whole variable domain, filled in from reference TRBV15 and TRBJ2-3, reads DAMVIQNPRYQVTQFGKPVTLSCSQTLNHNVMYWYQQKSSQAPKLLFHYYDKDFNNEADTPDNFQSRRPNTSFCFLDIRSPGLGDTAMYLCATSRGGAGLTDTQYFGPGTRLTVL.

This clonotype was counted a few times. The genes are TRBV20-1 and TRBJ1-4; 7 bases are shared with TRBD1. Germline V lookup: CDR1 DFQATT, CDR2 SNEGSKA (reference sequence). The CDR3 has 15 residues. V lost 5 bases to trimming and J lost 6 bases; unmatched junction nucleotides: 12. CDR3 nucleotides: TGCAGTGCTCTAGAACCGGGACAGAGACATGAAAAACTGTTTTTT. Translated, it gives CSALEPGQRHEKLFF.

The CDR3 DNA reads as TGTGCCAGCAGCCCACAGGAAGACTACGAGCAGTACTTC. It encodes CASSPQEDYEQYF. V and J are TRBV9 and TRBJ2-7, with D possibly being TRBD1 (5 bases). This CDR3 region has 13 residues. The V end lost 4 bases, the J end lost 3 bases, and 11 bases lay between the germline ends. Germline assignment: CDR1 SGDLS and CDR2 YYNGEE.